The clone carrying this T cell receptor (beta chain) was counted only a few times. The antigen is unknown. The sample is drawn from a study of vaccination and CD4 T cells after COVID-19. As for the study in general: Typically, post-vaccine samples were obtained a median approximately 74 days after dose two, within a range of 14 to 241. Overlapping SARS-CoV-2, HCoV-NL63, HCoV-OC43 and HCoV-229E spike peptides stimulated the cells.

The study's findings and limits: Median SARS-CoV-2-reactive clonotypes rose from about 22 to 38, not significantly.

Regarding treatment: roughly 11-day PBMC culture with coronavirus spike peptide pools or control peptides (ViraFEST assay). Sequencing of cultured CD4+ T cell DNA used the Oncomine TCR Beta short-read assay. Genomic DNA extraction was carried out from cultured CD4+ T cells. TCRdb processed the PCR reads anew with MiXCR; each CDR3 protein has one entry. The repertoire has 15,000 to 20,000 distinct CDR3 sequences, about 46% of them found once; the top ten carry about 12%. The sequence derives from a human donor who had recovered from COVID-19. The sequenced material came from CD4+ T cells from blood, cultured in vitro.

CDR3 loop: CASRTHEGRGNGYTF. The CDR3 nucleotides are TGTGCCAGCAGGACGCACGAGGGGCGCGGGAATGGCTACACCTTC. The chain employs TRBV6-1 and TRBJ1-2; a possible D gene is TRBD1 (5 bases). Germline loops: CDR1 MNHNS, CDR2 SASEGT. Trimming removed 6 bases from V and 6 bases from J, with 20 bases in between. The CDR3 runs 15 residues.